This T cell receptor beta chain came from a study of blood T cells in healthy people across ages. General study results and limits: Older age coincided with a roughly linear decline in TCR beta diversity per million T cells. Considered underestimates were the diversity estimates obtained from one million T cells. Naive and antigen-experienced cells could not be conclusively compared, given unsorted PBMCs.

Primed by a sample-barcoded 5' primer and a J-beta primer mix, a second PCR proceeded for about 6 to 12 cycles. TCRdb reprocessed the 5' RACE reads via MiXCR and lists one record per CDR3 protein. This table holds fewer than 1 million distinct CDR3 sequences, 44% found once. CDR3 length: 17 amino acids. Trimming took 0 bases from V and 5 from J, leaving 14 bases between them. Germline V CDR1 and CDR2: MNHEY, SVGAGI. In its sample, this clonotype was seen a few times. As yet, its antigen is unknown. The study recruited healthy Caucasian donors from Russia who were aged about 6 to 90. The rearrangement uses TRBV6-5 and TRBJ1-6; TRBD1 might be the D (5 bases). The source material was blood. The TCR comes from a man in his sixties in good health. The CDR3 loop reads CASSYSARRGDNSPLHF. For the CDR3, the DNA is TGTGCCAGCAGTTACTCCGCCCGGCGGGGGGATAATTCACCCCTCCACTTT.